This entry describes one T cell receptor (beta chain). This sample is drawn from a study of blood T cell repertoires in COVID-19. Trimming took 3 bases from V and 3 from J, leaving 9 bases between them. CDR3 length equals 14 residues. The germline V gene encodes CDR1 SGDLS and CDR2 YYNGEE. Some clones are missing from TCRdb's copy, which holds only in-frame ones; the method was immunoSEQ multiplex PCR. Here the sample spans 150,000 or so clones, 86% being singletons. The clonotype originates from a man aged 18-30 years with acute or convalescent COVID-19. Sequencing was carried out using peripheral blood. The chain is built from TRBV9 and TRBJ2-2; D is undetermined. The CDR3: CASSDSLDTGELFF. DNA of the CDR3: TGTGCCAGCAGCGACTCATTAGACACCGGGGAGCTGTTTTTT.